The 15 T cell receptor beta chains given below trace back to one sample, sequenced in a study of T cell repertoires in cytomegalovirus infection. TCRdb re-called the reads with MiXCR, one entry per CDR3 protein. The data contain 700,000 to 900,000 distinct CDR3 sequences, 25% to 35% of them singletons. No antigen is known for these receptors. The source was cultured CD8+ T cells from PBMCs, collected from culture after CMV antigen stimulation. The receptors originated from a human donor in good health (CMV status not recorded). Some clones in this sample may be carry-over from other donors' samples.

In this sample, this clonotype turned up a few times. CDR3 amino acids: CASSLVAVNRGGDTQYF. The CDR3 nucleotides are TGTGCCAGCAGCTTAGTCGCAGTGAATCGCGGGGGGGATACGCAGTATTTT. This chain connects TRBV7-8 to TRBJ2-3; 8 bases agree with TRBD2. The V gene's germline CDR1 is SGHVS and CDR2 FQNEAQ. V was pared by 1 base and J by 6 bases, with 12 bases of the junction left unmatched. The CDR3 consists of 17 residues. Drawing the rest from reference TRBV7-8 and TRBJ2-3, the complete variable domain is GAGVSQSPRYKVAKRGQDVALRCDPISGHVSLFWYQQALGQGPEFLTYFQNEAQLDKSGLPSDRFFAERPEGSVSTLKIQRTQQEDSAVYLCASSLVAVNRGGDTQYFGPGTRLTVL.

This clonotype was counted only a few times. The rearrangement links TRBV27 to TRBJ1-2; 9 bases line up with TRBD1. There are 14 residues in the CDR3. Germline CDR1 reads MNHEY; CDR2 reads SMNVEV (reference sequence). V lost 5 bases and J lost 7; bases outside the gene matches: 8. The CDR3 reads CASSVGTGISGYTF. CDR3 nucleotide sequence: TGTGCCAGCAGTGTTGGGACAGGGATAAGTGGCTACACCTTC.

The J gene is TRBJ2-5, the V gene TRBV7-2, with TRBD2 matching over 9 bases. V lost 4 bases to trimming and J lost 4 bases; unmatched junction nucleotides: 10. Germline V CDR1 and CDR2: SGHTA, FQGNSA. The CDR3 has 16 amino acids. The CDR3 loop is CASSSYSGGDRETQYF. The CDR3 DNA reads as TGTGCCAGCAGCTCATATAGCGGGGGAGACCGAGAGACCCAGTACTTC.

In its sample, this clonotype was seen a few times. The genes are TRBV6-5 and TRBJ1-1, with 7 bases lining up with TRBD1. CDR3 size: 13 residues. With 5 bases clipped from V and 5 bases from J, the junction kept 5 bases outside the gene matches. Germline values: CDR1 MNHEY, CDR2 SVGAGI. The CDR3 spells CASSHRGGTEAFF. In DNA form, the CDR3 reads TGTGCCAGCAGTCACAGGGGAGGGACTGAAGCTTTCTTT.

The sample holds a few counts of this clonotype. The V and J genes are TRBV27 and TRBJ1-4; D is unclear. Trimming removed 5 bases from V and 3 bases from J, with 13 bases in between. This CDR3 spans 15 amino acids. CDR1 MNHEY and CDR2 SMNVEV come from the germline V gene (reference sequence). CDR3 sequence: CASSPRGSPNEKLFF. For the CDR3, the DNA is TGTGCCAGCAGTCCCCGTGGCAGCCCTAATGAAAAACTGTTTTTT.

The chain couples TRBV4-3 to TRBJ2-3, with unresolved D. CDR3 length: 13 amino acids. Between the trimmed V and J ends, which lost 4 bases and 3 bases, there was a span of 8 bases. The V gene's germline CDR1 is LGHNA and CDR2 YSLEER. CDR3 nucleotide sequence: TGCGCCAGCAGCCCCAGTGTTACAGATACGCAGTATTTT. It is translated as CASSPSVTDTQYF.

This clonotype was seen only a few times. The V call is TRBV7-9, the J call TRBJ2-7, with a possible D match to TRBD2 (6 bases). This CDR3 region has 13 residues. Germline V CDR1 and CDR2: SEHNR, FQNEAQ (reference sequence). V dropped 4 bases and J dropped 5 bases, with 12 bases sitting between them. The CDR3 nucleotides are TGTGCCAGCAGCTCCGGACCGGGGGACGAGCAGTACGTC. As protein: CASSSGPGDEQYV.

The sample holds one count of this clonotype. The chain carries TRBV27 and TRBJ2-1, with 8 bases identical to TRBD2. The length of the CDR3 is 14 residues. Germline trimming cut 7 bases from V and 10 bases from J; bases unmatched to any gene: 12. The germline V gene has CDR1 MNHEY and CDR2 SMNVEV (reference sequence). The CDR3 region has the DNA TGTGCCAGCACTCTAGCGGGCCCACGCGGGGAGCAGTTCTTC. Translating it yields CASTLAGPRGEQFF.

CDR3 amino acids: CASSLVISREGSGANVLTF. The CDR3 DNA follows: TGTGCCAGCAGCTTAGTTATCTCCAGGGAGGGGTCTGGGGCCAACGTCCTGACTTTC. The chain is built from TRBV7-8 and TRBJ2-6; TRBD2 matches at 7 bases. Germline loops: CDR1 SGHVS, CDR2 FQNEAQ. The V segment lost 1 base and the J segment 1 base; nucleotides outside the gene matches: 10. This CDR3 has 19 amino acids. Using reference TRBV7-8 and TRBJ2-6 for the parts outside the CDR3, the full variable domain is GAGVSQSPRYKVAKRGQDVALRCDPISGHVSLFWYQQALGQGPEFLTYFQNEAQLDKSGLPSDRFFAERPEGSVSTLKIQRTQQEDSAVYLCASSLVISREGSGANVLTFGAGSRLTVL.

The V and J genes are TRBV4-3 and TRBJ1-5, with 8 bases aligning to TRBD1. CDR1 and CDR2 from the germline V gene are LGHNA and YSLEER. The junction had 0 bases not matched to a gene; V was cut back by 3 bases and J by 5 bases. CDR3 length: 13 residues. This chain's CDR3 is CASSQGQDQPQHF. The CDR3 nucleotides read TGCGCCAGCAGCCAGGGACAGGATCAGCCCCAGCATTTT.

This clonotype has at least ten counts. The J gene is TRBJ2-3, the V gene TRBV7-2, with TRBD2 identical over 9 bases. Germline CDR1 is SGHTA and CDR2 is FQGNSA. Germline trimming cut 6 bases from V and 5 bases from J; bases unmatched to any gene: 9. The CDR3 loop spans 15 amino acids. The CDR3 sequence is CASRRTSVEGDTQYF. DNA of the CDR3: TGTGCCAGCAGGAGGACTAGCGTTGAGGGAGATACGCAGTATTTT.

The chain recombines TRBV15 with TRBJ2-1, with TRBD2 matching over 8 bases. The CDR3 runs 15 residues. The germline CDR1 and CDR2 sequences are LNHNV and YYDKDF (reference sequence). J lost 6 bases, V lost 1 base, and 5 bases had no gene match. The CDR3 nucleotides read TGTGCCACCAGCAGAGCGCCCGGGACTAGCAATGAGCAGTTCTTC. This gives the protein CATSRAPGTSNEQFF.

The CDR3 DNA is TGTGCCAGCAGTTACGAAGAGAATGAAAAACTGTTTTTT. Its translation is CASSYEENEKLFF. The V gene is TRBV6-2 or TRBV6-3, the J gene TRBJ1-4; D is unclear. Germline V CDR1 and CDR2: MNHEY, SVGEGT. V was trimmed by 2 bases and J by 5 bases, leaving 6 bases between them. This CDR3 has 13 amino acids.

The chain is built from TRBV7-9 and TRBJ1-1; TRBD1 aligns across 9 bases. The CDR3 is 15 residues long. V dropped 2 bases and J dropped 6; count of bases not matched to a gene: 7. Germline V gene data show CDR1 as SEHNR and CDR2 as FQNEAQ (reference sequence). CDR3 in amino acids: CASSLPGDRAAEAFF. The DNA of the CDR3 is TGTGCCAGCAGCTTACCGGGGGACAGGGCGGCTGAAGCTTTCTTT.

At least ten counts were recorded for this clonotype. The genes are TRBV7-8 and TRBJ2-1; D may be TRBD2 (6 bases). V lost 5 bases and J lost 8, with 16 bases in between. Germline lookup yields CDR1 SGHVS and CDR2 FQNEAQ. The CDR3 runs to 14 residues. The CDR3 DNA reads TGTGCCAGCAGCCCCCGATGGGGCGGGGATGAGCAGTTCTTC. Amino acids: CASSPRWGGDEQFF.